Shown below are 24 T cell receptor beta chains from a single sample sequenced in a study of beta chain features in type 1 diabetes. The isolated RNA, all of it, was reverse transcribed, so expressed TCRB transcripts were what got sequenced. Data came from immunoSEQ multiplex PCR; TCRdb stores just in-frame clones and leaves some out. The sample consists of approximately 170,000 clones, just over 9% of them appearing once. The sequenced sample consisted of central memory CD4+ T cells from blood. These receptor sequences come from a woman aged 18-30 years in good health.

For this clone: At one of its ends the junction is not consistent with the germline gene, which may arise from a read error. This rearrangement joins TRBV7-7 to TRBJ1-4; possible D gene TRBD1, 6 bases. Germline CDR1 and CDR2: SSHAT and FNYEAQ (reference sequence). CDR3 length: 16 residues. CDR3 loop: CASSPSPDRSNEKLFF. In DNA, the CDR3 is TGTGCTAGCAGCCCCTCCCCCGACAGGAGTAATGAAAAACTGTTTTTT.

This chain connects TRBV30 to TRBJ2-5; TRBD2 aligns across 9 bases. The CDR3 contains 13 residues. V trimming: 1 base; J trimming: 7 bases; junction bases outside the gene matches: 4. Germline V gives CDR1 GTSNPN, CDR2 SVGIG (reference sequence). CDR3 nucleotide sequence: TGTGCCTGGAGTGAAGCGGGGGGCGGGACCCAGTACTTC. Residues: CAWSEAGGGTQYF.

The CDR3 spells CASSLDRQGVDGYTF. The CDR3 DNA follows: TGTGCCAGTAGTCTTGATCGACAGGGTGTCGATGGCTACACCTTC. This chain connects TRBV19 to TRBJ1-2, with 7 nucleotides matching TRBD1. Germline loops: CDR1 LNHDA, CDR2 SQIVND (reference sequence). The CDR3 sequence is 15 residues long. The junction had 12 bases not matched to a gene; V was cut back by 5 bases and J by 6 bases.

In this sample, this clone turned up a few times. The rearrangement joins TRBV27 to TRBJ2-2; 11 positions agree with TRBD2. Germline V CDR1 and CDR2: MNHEY, SMNVEV (reference sequence). V shed 5 bases and J 5 bases; nucleotides not matched to a gene: 4. The CDR3 is made up of 15 amino acids. In DNA, the CDR3 is TGTGCCAGCAGTACCCGGACTAGCGGGACCGGGGAGCTGTTTTTT. Residues: CASSTRTSGTGELFF.

This chain uses TRBV5-1 with TRBJ2-5; TRBD1 aligns across 9 bases. The CDR3 totals 16 residues. The germline V gene has CDR1 SGHRS and CDR2 YFSETQ. V shed 0 bases and J 5 bases; nucleotides not matched to a gene: 8. This chain's CDR3 is CASSLDPTGGAETQYF. The CDR3 DNA reads TGCGCCAGCAGCTTGGACCCGACAGGGGGGGCGGAGACCCAGTACTTC.

This clone was detected only a few times. The V gene is TRBV7-3, the J gene TRBJ2-7; a possible D gene is TRBD2 (5 bases). Germline-derived CDR1 and CDR2 are SGHTA and FQGTGA. Trimming pared 2 bases from V and 2 bases from J, leaving 7 bases between. There are 13 residues in the CDR3. CDR3 sequence (DNA): TGTGCCAGCAGCTTAGGGCGGGCCTACGAGCAGTACTTC. Encoded protein: CASSLGRAYEQYF.

In its sample, this clone was seen a few times. The rearrangement uses TRBV2 and TRBJ1-4, with D possibly TRBD1 on 5 matching bases. Trimming cost V 0 bases and J 4 bases, with 9 bases left between them. The length of the CDR3 is 15 residues. Per the germline V gene, CDR1 is SNHLY and CDR2 is FYNNEI. The CDR3 bases are TGTGCCAGCAGTGAAGCGGGGGGAATTAATGAAAAACTGTTTTTT. The encoded protein is CASSEAGGINEKLFF. The complete variable domain, with remaining parts taken from reference TRBV2 and TRBJ1-4, reads EPEVTQTPSHQVTQMGQEVILRCVPISNHLYFYWYRQILGQKVEFLVSFYNNEISEKSEIFDDQFSVERPDGSNFTLKIRSTKLEDSAMYFCASSEAGGINEKLFFGSGTQLSVL.

This clone was seen a handful of times. V gene TRBV29-1 combines with J gene TRBJ2-3; 9 bases align to TRBD2. The V segment lost 7 bases and the J segment 1 base; nucleotides outside the gene matches: 6. In germline, CDR1 is SQVTM, CDR2 ANQGSEA. The length of the CDR3 is 14 residues. CDR3 sequence (DNA): TGCAGCGCCAGCGGGAGGTCGGGCACAGATACGCAGTATTTT. Translated, it gives CSASGRSGTDTQYF.

Concerning this clone: Sequence at one end of the junction differs from germline and may be a read error. This chain connects TRBV28 to TRBJ1-1, with a tentative D call TRBD1 (6 bases). The V gene's germline CDR1 is MDHEN and CDR2 SYDVKM. The CDR3 has 15 amino acids. The CDR3 reads CASSPRTARNIEAFF. The CDR3 coding sequence is TGTGCCAGCAGTCCCCGGACAGCGAGAAACATTGAAGCTTTCTTT.

This chain uses TRBV7-2 with TRBJ1-2; a possible D gene is TRBD1 (6 bases). The CDR3 sequence is 14 residues long. Trimming removed 5 bases from V and 2 bases from J, with 12 bases in between. The V gene's germline CDR1 is SGHTA and CDR2 FQGNSA. The DNA of the CDR3 is TGTGCCAGCAGCCGTGATGGACAGAACTATGGCTACACCTTC. It yields the protein CASSRDGQNYGYTF.

V usage is TRBV29-1 and J usage is TRBJ1-4, with D possibly TRBD1 on 6 matching bases. The V gene's germline CDR1 is SQVTM and CDR2 ANQGSEA. The CDR3 extends over 13 amino acids. Trimming removed 0 bases at V and 13 bases at J, with 15 bases between. The CDR3 loop is CSVEDRGLIGLFF. The CDR3 region has the DNA TGCAGCGTTGAAGACAGGGGACTAATAGGACTGTTTTTT. Variable domain in full (rest from reference TRBV29-1 and TRBJ1-4): SAVISQKPSRDICQRGTSLTIQCQVDSQVTMMFWYRQQPGQSLTLIATANQGSEATYESGFVIDKFPISRPNLTFSTLTVSNMSPEDSSIYLCSVEDRGLIGLFFGSGTQLSVL.

In DNA, the CDR3 is TGTGCCAGCAGCTCCGGGACACCTAATTCACCCCTCCACTTT. It codes for CASSSGTPNSPLHF. The chain combines TRBV4-2 with TRBJ1-6; D perhaps matches TRBD1 (6 bases). V was clipped by 5 bases and J by 6 bases, with 11 bases between them. Germline CDR1 is LGHNA and CDR2 is YNFKEQ. The CDR3 contains 14 residues.

V gene TRBV2 combines with J gene TRBJ1-1, with a possible D match to TRBD1 (5 bases). CDR3 size: 12 residues. Deletions cut 6 bases from V and 6 bases from J, with 11 bases between. Germline CDR1 SNHLY, CDR2 FYNNEI. CDR3 in amino acids: CASSQGWAEAFF. CDR3 nucleotides: TGTGCCAGCAGCCAGGGTTGGGCTGAAGCTTTCTTT.

This clone was counted many times. The V and J genes are TRBV7-3 and TRBJ2-1; D is perhaps TRBD1 (5 bases). The CDR3 is 13 amino acids. Trimming left V 5 bases short and J 7 bases short, with 12 bases between. Germline CDR1 and CDR2: SGHTA and FQGTGA. The CDR3 reads CASSLVKGNEQFF. In nucleotides, the CDR3 is TGTGCCAGCAGCCTCGTAAAGGGGAATGAGCAGTTCTTC.

This clone has only a few counts. The chain has TRBV9 and TRBJ1-3, with D possibly being TRBD1 (6 bases). The V gene's germline CDR1 is SGDLS and CDR2 YYNGEE. CDR3 size: 15 residues. V was shortened by 5 bases and J by 6 bases, with 18 bases between the two germline ends. CDR3 coding DNA: TGTGCCAGCAGGGAGGGGGGGGCAGGTGAAAACACCATATATTTT. This encodes CASREGGAGENTIYF.

The rearrangement uses TRBV11-1 and TRBJ2-2; D ambiguous. The CDR3 covers 11 residues. V was shortened by 5 bases and J by 8 bases, with 6 bases between the two germline ends. Germline CDR1 SGHAT, CDR2 FQDESV (reference sequence). For the CDR3, the DNA is TGTGCCAGCAGCCACGGTGGGGAGCTGTTTTTT. It encodes CASSHGGELFF.

The rearrangement joins TRBV18 to TRBJ2-7, with 8 bases matching TRBD2. J lost 0 bases, V lost 0 bases, and 7 bases had no gene match. Germline V gene sequence: CDR1 KGHSH, CDR2 LQKENI. The CDR3 spans 17 residues. The CDR3 is CASSPPQERGSSYEQYF. In nucleotides, the CDR3 is TGTGCCAGCTCACCACCGCAGGAGCGGGGGAGCTCCTACGAGCAGTACTTC.

The chain recombines TRBV7-6 with TRBJ2-7, with D hard to call. The CDR3 spans 14 residues. Germline V gene lookup returns CDR1 SGHVS and CDR2 FNYEAQ. V lost 2 bases to trimming and J lost 4 bases, with 12 bases between them. This chain's CDR3 is CASSLTESIYEQYF. CDR3 coding DNA: TGTGCCAGCAGCTTAACGGAGTCCATTTACGAGCAGTACTTC.

This clone was seen ten or more times. The chain joins TRBV27 to TRBJ1-1; no definite D call. The CDR3 has 14 residues. The V end was cut by 4 bases, the J end by 6 bases, with 15 bases between. CDR1 is MNHEY and CDR2 is SMNVEV in the germline V gene (reference sequence). The CDR3 DNA follows: TGTGCCAGCAGTTCTGGACTGGGGAAGGCTGAAGCTTTCTTT. Encoded protein: CASSSGLGKAEAFF.

The sample holds a few counts of this clone. The chain joins TRBV11-3 to TRBJ2-3; D is unresolved. The CDR3 extends over 12 amino acids. Trimming shortened V by 5 bases and J by 4 bases, and 7 bases separated the two germline ends. CDR1 and CDR2 (germline): SGHNT, YENEEA. CDR3 nucleotide sequence: TGTGCCAGCAGCCTCGGTTCAGATACGCAGTATTTT. Translated, it gives CASSLGSDTQYF. The full variable domain, completed using reference TRBV11-3 and TRBJ2-3, is EAGVVQSPRYKIIEKKQPVAFWCNPISGHNTLYWYLQNLGQGPELLIRYENEEAVDDSQLPKDRFSAERLKGVDSTLKIQPAELGDSAVYLCASSLGSDTQYFGPGTRLTVL.

Of note for this clone: Other DNA sequences in this specimen translate into the identical CDR3. The V call is TRBV2, the J call TRBJ1-5; a possible D gene is TRBD1 (5 bases). This CDR3 comprises 13 residues. Germline V gives CDR1 SNHLY, CDR2 FYNNEI. V gave up 2 bases and J gave up 7 bases, with 9 bases separating them. The CDR3 DNA sequence: TGTGCCAGCAGTGAACAGGGTAACCAGCCCCAGCATTTT. Translation gives CASSEQGNQPQHF.

The chain couples TRBV7-2 to TRBJ2-1, with 10 bases matching TRBD2. The germline V gene encodes CDR1 SGHTA and CDR2 FQGNSA. This CDR3 contains 14 residues. J was trimmed by 4 bases and V by 5 bases; bases with no gene match: 2. CDR3: CASSQGLAYNEQFF. CDR3 DNA: TGTGCCAGCAGCCAGGGACTAGCGTACAATGAGCAGTTCTTC.

This clone was observed a handful of times. The chain uses TRBV5-6 and TRBJ2-3; 9 positions match TRBD2. Germline V CDR1 and CDR2: SGHDT, YYEEEE. Trimming removed 0 bases from V and 6 bases from J; junction bases left unmatched: 5. The CDR3 contains 15 residues. The CDR3 loop reads CASSLVAGGTDTQYF. The CDR3 DNA is TGTGCCAGCAGCTTGGTCGCGGGGGGGACCGATACGCAGTATTTT.

This clone has more than one count but fewer than ten. The chain combines TRBV6-1 with TRBJ2-7; possibly TRBD1 for D (5 bases). V was clipped by 5 bases and J by 5 bases, with 16 bases between them. This CDR3 is built from 14 residues. The germline gives CDR1 MNHNS, CDR2 SASEGT. DNA of the CDR3: TGTGCCAGCAGTTGGGCGGACACGAAGAACGAGCAGTACTTC. Translating it yields CASSWADTKNEQYF.